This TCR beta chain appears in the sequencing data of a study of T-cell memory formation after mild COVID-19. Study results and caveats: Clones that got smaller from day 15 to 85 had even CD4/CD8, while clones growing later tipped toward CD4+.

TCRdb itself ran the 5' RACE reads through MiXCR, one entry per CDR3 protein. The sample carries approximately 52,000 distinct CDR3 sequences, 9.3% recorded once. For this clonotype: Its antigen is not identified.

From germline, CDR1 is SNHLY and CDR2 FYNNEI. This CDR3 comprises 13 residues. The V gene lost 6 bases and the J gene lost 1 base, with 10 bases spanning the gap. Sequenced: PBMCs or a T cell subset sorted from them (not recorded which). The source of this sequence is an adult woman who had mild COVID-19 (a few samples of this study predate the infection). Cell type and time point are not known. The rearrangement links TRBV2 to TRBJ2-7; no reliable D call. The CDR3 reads CASSSGLSYEQYF. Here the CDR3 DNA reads TGTGCCAGCAGCTCGGGTCTTTCCTACGAGCAGTACTTC.